This T cell receptor beta chain was found in a study of shared clonotypes between healthy human individuals. CD8 cells regarded as naive lacked CD45RO, were positively chosen for CCR7, and omitted terminally differentiated effector memory CD45RA+ cells. The V and J ends lost 5 bases and 14 bases respectively, with 20 bases between them. There are 13 residues in the CDR3. CDR1 SEHNR and CDR2 FQNEAQ come from the germline V gene (reference sequence). The method was immunoSEQ multiplex PCR; TCRdb's version includes in-frame clones alone and lacks a portion of them. The sample has 1.5 million to 2.5 million clones; approximately 94% are singletons.

This chain joins TRBV7-9 and TRBJ2-3; no reliable D call. The material sequenced was naive CD8+ T cells sorted from blood. The clonotype was recovered from a man aged 18 to 29 in good health. CDR3 nucleotide sequence: TGTGCCAGCAGCACATCGACCGTGCTTCTTCTGTATTTT. Protein: CASSTSTVLLLYF.